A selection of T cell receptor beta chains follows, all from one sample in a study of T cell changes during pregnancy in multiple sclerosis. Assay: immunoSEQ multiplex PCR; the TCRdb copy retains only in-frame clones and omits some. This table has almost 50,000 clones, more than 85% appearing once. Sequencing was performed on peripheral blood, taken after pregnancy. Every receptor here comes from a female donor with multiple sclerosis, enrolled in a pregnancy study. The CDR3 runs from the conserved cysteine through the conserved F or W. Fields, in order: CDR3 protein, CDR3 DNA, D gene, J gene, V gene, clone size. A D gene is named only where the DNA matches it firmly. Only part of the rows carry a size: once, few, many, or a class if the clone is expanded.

CATSNEKLFF	TGTGCCACCTCTAATGAAAAACTGTTTTTT	-	TRBJ1-4	TRBV6-1	once
CASSNGGDRGYEQYF	TGTGCCAGTAGTAACGGAGGGGACAGGGGGTACGAGCAGTACTTC	TRBD1	TRBJ2-7	TRBV19	-
CASSLARREATDTQYF	TGCGCCAGCAGCTTGGCCCGAAGGGAGGCAACAGATACGCAGTATTTT	-	TRBJ2-3	TRBV5-1	-
CAISESYASGGAGYIEQFF	TGTGCCATCAGTGAGTCGTACGCTAGCGGGGGGGCCGGTTATATTGAGCAGTTCTTC	TRBD2	TRBJ2-1	TRBV10-3	-
CASSDPWAGADTQYF	TGTGCCAGCAGTGACCCTTGGGCCGGGGCAGATACGCAGTATTTT	-	TRBJ2-3	TRBV27	-
CASSSAGADTQYF	TGTGCCAGCAGCTCCGCGGGCGCAGATACGCAGTATTTT	-	TRBJ2-3	TRBV5-4	-
CASITGTNEKLFF	TGTGCCAGCATTACAGGAACTAATGAAAAACTGTTTTTT	-	TRBJ1-4	TRBV6-1	-
CSVEDRRRYTF	TGCAGCGTTGAGGACAGGCGTCGTTACACCTTC	TRBD1	TRBJ1-2	TRBV29-1	-
CASRGTGFYEQYF	TGTGCCAGCAGGGGGACAGGGTTTTACGAGCAGTACTTC	TRBD1	TRBJ2-7	TRBV14	-
CASSEPGNTEAFF	TGTGCCAGCAGTGAACCCGGGAACACTGAAGCTTTCTTT	-	TRBJ1-1	TRBV6-1	-
CASSLDRRVRTGELFF	TGTGCCAGCAGCTTGGATCGCAGGGTCCGTACCGGGGAGCTGTTTTTT	-	TRBJ2-2	TRBV5-4	-
CASSEALRGTEAFF	TGTGCCAGCAGTGAAGCGCTTCGGGGGACTGAAGCTTTCTTT	-	TRBJ1-1	TRBV2	-
CSVLTGISYEQYF	TGCAGCGTCCTCACAGGGATATCCTACGAGCAGTACTTC	-	TRBJ2-7	TRBV29-1	-
CASSHTTGSGNTIYF	TGTGCCAGCAGCCATACGACAGGTTCTGGAAACACCATATATTTT	-	TRBJ1-3	TRBV4-2	-
CASSPGGLETQYF	TGTGCCAGCAGCCCAGGGGGTTTGGAGACCCAGTACTTC	TRBD1	TRBJ2-5	TRBV9	-
CASSVGTSGAYGETQYF	TGTGCCAGCAGCGTAGGGACTAGCGGGGCCTACGGGGAGACCCAGTACTTC	TRBD2	TRBJ2-5	TRBV9	-
CANKTGGPYEQYF	TGTGCCAACAAGACGGGGGGTCCCTACGAGCAGTACTTC	TRBD2	TRBJ2-7	TRBV7-9	-
CASSLGTSGGADTQYF	TGTGCCAGCAGCTTGGGCACTAGCGGGGGGGCAGATACGCAGTATTTT	TRBD2	TRBJ2-3	TRBV7-2	-
CASSASGGAYEQYF	TGTGCCAGCAGCGCTAGCGGGGGGGCTTACGAGCAGTACTTC	TRBD2	TRBJ2-7	TRBV9	-
CASSFFPGDTEAFF	TGTGCCAGCAGCTTTTTTCCGGGTGACACTGAAGCTTTCTTT	-	TRBJ1-1	TRBV13	-
CASSIHQGRNTEAFF	TGTGCCAGCAGCATACATCAGGGCCGAAACACTGAAGCTTTCTTT	-	TRBJ1-1	TRBV16	-
CASSNSGVRGYTF	TGTGCCAGCAGTAATTCAGGGGTACGTGGCTACACCTTC	-	TRBJ1-2	TRBV27	-
CASSISAGQVGYGYTF	TGTGCCAGTAGTATTTCGGCAGGGCAAGTCGGCTATGGCTACACCTTC	-	TRBJ1-2	TRBV19	-
CASSLATGGRELFF	TGTGCCAGCAGCTTAGCGACGGGGGGGCGAGAGCTGTTTTTT	TRBD2	TRBJ2-2	TRBV7-2	-
CASSSSPGLAGGSSYEQYF	TGTGCCAGCAGCTCCTCGCCGGGACTAGCGGGGGGGAGCTCCTACGAGCAGTACTTC	TRBD2	TRBJ2-7	TRBV11-1	-
CASSYSADSSGNTIYF	TGTGCCAGCAGTTACTCCGCCGACAGCTCTGGAAACACCATATATTTT	-	TRBJ1-3	TRBV6-5	-
CASGTPPGYNEQFF	TGTGCCAGCGGGACTCCCCCGGGGTACAATGAGCAGTTCTTC	-	TRBJ2-1	TRBV7-9	-
CASSSNLQGGNTEAFF	TGCGCCAGCAGCTCCAACTTACAGGGGGGGAACACTGAAGCTTTCTTT	TRBD1	TRBJ1-1	TRBV5-1	-
CASSRLAGDATEAFF	TGTGCCAGCAGCCGTCTTGCAGGGGACGCCACTGAAGCTTTCTTT	-	TRBJ1-1	TRBV7-2	-